This TCR beta chain was found in a study of cytomegalovirus exposure and HLA in healthy donors. PCR was performed using 60 Vbeta and 13 Jbeta primers. The protocol was immunoSEQ multiplex PCR, while the TCRdb copy is restricted to in-frame clones and leaves out a portion. The data show approximately 160,000 clones, with 70% to 75% seen just once and 4.7% held by the top ten. This CDR3 has 11 amino acids. Germline values: CDR1 MNHEY, CDR2 SVGAGI. This clone was observed a handful of times. The junction departs from germline at one end; a sequencing error may be responsible. The sequencing sample was made of PBMCs. The rearrangement links TRBV6-5 to TRBJ1-1, with a tentative D call TRBD1 (6 bases). This receptor was taken from a young man in good health and CMV-seropositive. The DNA of the CDR3 is TGTGCCAGCAGTTACACAGGGATACTTCTCTTT. Translation gives CASSYTGILLF.